What follows are 27 T cell receptor beta chains derived from one specimen sequenced in a study of cytomegalovirus exposure and HLA in healthy donors. Use of 60 Vbeta and 13 Jbeta primers characterized the PCR. TCRdb keeps only in-frame clones here, not all; method: immunoSEQ multiplex PCR. The repertoire holds about 25,000 clones, nearly 80% seen once, with about 4.2% in the top ten. Sequencing was done on a sample of PBMCs. These receptors came from a male donor in good health and CMV-seronegative.

The V call is TRBV19, the J call TRBJ2-1, with 13 positions matching TRBD2. The J segment lost 5 bases and the V segment lost 6 bases, leaving 7 bases of the junction unmatched. Germline lookup yields CDR1 LNHDA and CDR2 SQIVND (reference sequence). The CDR3 has 16 amino acids. CDR3 in DNA: TGTGCCAGTAGAAGGTGGGGACTAGCGGGGAACAATGAGCAGTTCTTC. Translation: CASRRWGLAGNNEQFF.

This chain joins TRBV7-2 and TRBJ2-2; D unresolved. The V end lost 3 bases, the J end lost 9 bases, and 20 bases lay between the germline ends. The CDR3 covers 16 residues. Germline V gene lookup returns CDR1 SGHTA and CDR2 FQGNSA. CDR3 DNA: TGTGCCAGCAGCTTTTCGACACCCCTGGGTATGAGGGAGCTGTTTTTT. Translated: CASSFSTPLGMRELFF.

V usage is TRBV9 and J usage is TRBJ2-7; D possibly corresponds to TRBD2 (7 bases). V gave up 0 bases and J gave up 5 bases, with 12 bases separating them. Germline V gene lookup returns CDR1 SGDLS and CDR2 YYNGEE. The CDR3 covers 14 residues. DNA for the CDR3: TGTGCCAGCAGCGTAGAGGGGGGGTGGGACGAGCAGTACTTC. It translates to CASSVEGGWDEQYF.

The chain employs TRBV30 and TRBJ1-2; 7 bases are shared with TRBD1. The CDR3 has 14 residues. From germline, CDR1 is GTSNPN and CDR2 SVGIG (reference sequence). After removal of 2 bases from V and 7 bases from J, the junction contained 10 bases not matched to a gene. This chain's CDR3 is CAWSPQGVGVGYTF. In DNA form, the CDR3 reads TGTGCCTGGAGTCCCCAGGGGGTTGGGGTTGGCTACACCTTC. The full variable domain, rest sourced from reference TRBV30 and TRBJ1-2, is SQTIHQWPATLVQPVGSPLSLECTVEGTSNPNLYWYRQAAGRGLQLLFYSVGIGQISSEVPQNLSASRPQDRQFILSSKKLLLSDSGFYLCAWSPQGVGVGYTFGSGTRLTVV.

CDR3 loop: CASSIIPDQPQHF. The DNA of the CDR3 is TGTGCCAGTAGTATAATCCCGGATCAGCCCCAGCATTTT. The chain recombines TRBV19 with TRBJ1-5; D unresolved. V was clipped by 2 bases and J by 5 bases, with 7 bases between them. Germline V lookup: CDR1 LNHDA, CDR2 SQIVND (reference sequence). This CDR3 is built from 13 residues.

The chain employs TRBV5-1 and TRBJ2-7, with 8 bases identical to TRBD2. Germline CDR1 reads SGHRS; CDR2 reads YFSETQ. The CDR3 has 17 amino acids. The V and J ends lost 4 bases and 1 base, in that order; junction bases with no gene match: 13. Here the CDR3 DNA reads TGCGCCAGCAGCCCTGTAATTAGCGGGACTACTTCCTACGAGCAGTACTTC. Translating it yields CASSPVISGTTSYEQYF.

The chain links TRBV5-5 to TRBJ1-5; D is undetermined. The CDR3 length is 14 residues. CDR1 SGHKS and CDR2 YYEKEE come from the germline V gene (reference sequence). V lost 0 bases to trimming and J lost 4 bases, with 8 bases between them. The CDR3 spells CASSLGEINQPQHF. As DNA, the CDR3 is TGTGCCAGCAGCTTGGGGGAGATTAATCAGCCCCAGCATTTT.

The gene calls are TRBV4-1 and TRBJ1-2; 9 nucleotides match TRBD1. The CDR3 loop spans 14 amino acids. Per germline, CDR1 MGHRA and CDR2 YSYEKL. After removal of 3 bases from V and 14 bases from J, the junction contained 13 bases not matched to a gene. The CDR3 DNA reads TGCGCCAGCAGCCAGGATACCGGGACAGGGTCAGGTACCTTC. Translated: CASSQDTGTGSGTF.

This chain links TRBV15 with TRBJ2-1; no firm D call. The germline V gene has CDR1 LNHNV and CDR2 YYDKDF (reference sequence). V was shortened by 0 bases and J by 13 bases, with 16 bases between the two germline ends. This CDR3 is 14 amino acids long. For the CDR3, the DNA is TGTGCCACCAGCAGAGATGTCGGCAGTAGCCCTCAGTTCTTC. Protein: CATSRDVGSSPQFF. The whole variable domain, filled in from reference TRBV15 and TRBJ2-1, reads DAMVIQNPRYQVTQFGKPVTLSCSQTLNHNVMYWYQQKSSQAPKLLFHYYDKDFNNEADTPDNFQSRRPNTSFCFLDIRSPGLGDTAMYLCATSRDVGSSPQFFGPGTRLTVL.

V gene TRBV30 combines with J gene TRBJ2-5, with TRBD1 identical over 10 bases. There are 16 residues in the CDR3. In germline, CDR1 is GTSNPN, CDR2 SVGIG (reference sequence). V lost 1 base to trimming and J lost 1 base; unmatched junction nucleotides: 6. The CDR3 spells CAWSGWTGGIQETQYF. As DNA, the CDR3 is TGTGCCTGGAGTGGGTGGACAGGGGGAATCCAAGAGACCCAGTACTTC.

The chain carries TRBV5-1 and TRBJ1-4, with 8 nucleotides matching TRBD1. The CDR3 spans 15 residues. The trim removed 2 bases at V and 8 bases at J, leaving 8 bases unmatched. CDR1 is SGHRS, CDR2 YFSETQ, per germline. This chain's CDR3 is CASSFSGGPEEKLFF. DNA for the CDR3: TGCGCCAGCAGCTTCTCAGGGGGCCCCGAAGAAAAACTGTTTTTT.

The chain joins TRBV7-9 to TRBJ1-1; possible D gene TRBD1, 5 bases. Germline CDR1 and CDR2: SEHNR and FQNEAQ (reference sequence). V shed 5 bases and J shed 5 bases, with 15 bases lying between them. This CDR3 has 14 amino acids. The CDR3 sequence: CASSTGPTWTEAFF. Here the CDR3 DNA reads TGTGCCAGCAGCACAGGACCGACGTGGACTGAAGCTTTCTTT.

V usage is TRBV25-1 and J usage is TRBJ2-5, with 8 bases fitting TRBD1. Near its end, the DNA agrees better with TRBJ2-7, so the J call may be wrong. The CDR3 is 13 amino acids. Per the germline V gene, CDR1 is MGHDK and CDR2 is SYGVNS. The chain's CDR3 is CACGAGQVYEQYF. The CDR3 DNA reads TGTGCCTGTGGCGCGGGACAGGTCTACGAGCAGTACTTC.

This clone was seen only a few times. This chain links TRBV28 with TRBJ1-1; no firm D call. V gave up 1 base and J gave up 8 bases, with 11 bases separating them. This CDR3 comprises 13 residues. Germline V gene sequence: CDR1 MDHEN, CDR2 SYDVKM. The CDR3 bases are TGTGCCAGCAGTTTATCGGCGGCGAGGGAAGCTTTCTTT. Its protein is CASSLSAAREAFF.

The chain has TRBV9 and TRBJ2-3, with 8 bases aligning to TRBD2. V lost 0 bases and J lost 6; bases outside the gene matches: 6. Looked up from germline, CDR1 is SGDLS and CDR2 is YYNGEE. The CDR3 is 15 residues long. The chain's CDR3 is CASSVEGGGTDTQYF. For the CDR3, the DNA is TGTGCCAGCAGCGTAGAAGGCGGGGGGACCGATACGCAGTATTTT.

This chain links TRBV28 with TRBJ2-7, with TRBD1 as a possible D gene (5 bases). Trimming took off 4 bases at V and 5 bases at J, with 15 bases between the two ends. This CDR3 region has 14 residues. The germline CDR1 and CDR2 sequences are MDHEN and SYDVKM. CDR3 coding DNA: TGTGCCAGCAGTTCCCCCCAGGGTCTGAACGAGCAGTACTTC. It specifies CASSSPQGLNEQYF.

The V gene is TRBV18, the J gene TRBJ2-1, with TRBD2 matching 11 bases. Losses at the gene ends were 6 bases for V and 4 bases for J; bases not matched to a gene: 5. CDR3 length equals 15 residues. In germline, CDR1 is KGHSH, CDR2 LQKENI. CDR3 amino acids: CASSPTSGGYNEQFF. In nucleotides, the CDR3 is TGTGCCAGCTCCCCAACTAGCGGGGGTTACAATGAGCAGTTCTTC.

The chain has TRBV5-6 and TRBJ2-1, with 13 bases that match TRBD2. V shed 0 bases, J shed 6 bases, and the junction held 6 bases outside the gene matches. Germline CDR1 and CDR2: SGHDT and YYEEEE. This CDR3 is 17 amino acids long. CDR3 sequence (DNA): TGTGCCAGCAGCTTGGTAACTAGCGGGGGGGGAAGCAATGAGCAGTTCTTC. Protein: CASSLVTSGGGSNEQFF.

The rearrangement uses TRBV27 and TRBJ1-5, with 9 bases fitting TRBD1. The CDR3 covers 15 residues. Germline loops: CDR1 MNHEY, CDR2 SMNVEV (reference sequence). Trimming removed 2 bases from V and 5 bases from J; junction bases left unmatched: 4. The CDR3 nucleotides read TGTGCCAGCAGTTTAACCCGGGACAGGGATCAGCCCCAGCATTTT. It is translated as CASSLTRDRDQPQHF.

The chain recombines TRBV5-4 with TRBJ2-3; 7 nucleotides agree with TRBD2. This CDR3 is built from 16 residues. The germline V gene encodes CDR1 SGHNT and CDR2 YYREEE (reference sequence). With V trimmed by 0 bases and J by 2 bases, 6 bases remained unmatched. The CDR3 DNA follows: TGTGCCAGCAGCTTGGGTGGGGGGGGGATCACAGATACGCAGTATTTT. Its translation: CASSLGGGGITDTQYF.

V is TRBV19 and J is TRBJ2-3, with D possibly matching TRBD2 (6 bases). Trimming took 5 bases from V and 1 from J, leaving 16 bases between them. This CDR3 is built from 16 residues. CDR1 is LNHDA and CDR2 is SQIVND in the germline V gene (reference sequence). The DNA of the CDR3 is TGTGCCAGTAGTTCTACCCCGGGAGAGGGCACAGATACGCAGTATTTT. It is translated as CASSSTPGEGTDTQYF.

Turning to this clone: The sample carries other DNA sequences with the same CDR3. V usage is TRBV30 and J usage is TRBJ1-1, with 7 bases lining up with TRBD1. Trimming cost V 5 bases and J 0 bases; bases outside gene matches: 3. In germline, CDR1 is GTSNPN, CDR2 SVGIG (reference sequence). The CDR3 contains 13 residues. This CDR3 is CAWSGQLNTEAFF. As DNA, the CDR3 is TGTGCCTGGTCGGGACAGTTGAACACTGAAGCTTTCTTT.

The CDR3 is CASSLRGTDTQYF. The CDR3 DNA reads as TGTGCCAGCAGCTTGCGGGGGACAGATACGCAGTATTTT. The rearrangement joins TRBV5-8 to TRBJ2-3; maybe TRBD2 (6 bases). Trimming removed 1 base at V and 3 bases at J, with 6 bases between. The CDR3 extends over 13 amino acids. CDR1 SGHTS and CDR2 YDEGEE come from the germline V gene.

This clone has a handful of counts. A read error may produce the germline difference seen at one junction end. This rearrangement joins TRBV25-1 to TRBJ1-4; 7 positions agree with TRBD1. This CDR3 contains 16 residues. Germline CDR1 and CDR2: MGHDK and SYGVNS. This CDR3 reads CASSEGTAASNDKLFF. The CDR3 nucleotides read TGTGCCAGCAGTGAGGGGACAGCTGCATCTAATGACAAACTGTTTTTT.

V gene TRBV2 combines with J gene TRBJ2-1; D may be TRBD2 (6 bases). This CDR3 has 14 amino acids. With 6 bases removed from V and 5 bases from J, the gap between germline ends came to 14 bases. Germline assignment: CDR1 SNHLY and CDR2 FYNNEI. The CDR3 sequence: CASRDSGGHNEQFF. Written as DNA, the CDR3 is TGTGCCAGCAGGGACTCCGGGGGACACAATGAGCAGTTCTTC.

The J gene is TRBJ1-2, the V gene TRBV7-9, with a tentative D call TRBD1 (6 bases). This CDR3 is built from 13 residues. Trimming left V 2 bases short and J 4 bases short, with 8 bases between. CDR1 is SEHNR and CDR2 is FQNEAQ in the germline V gene (reference sequence). The CDR3 nucleotides read TGTGCCAGCAGCTTAAGGGACACCTATGGCTACACCTTC. Translated, it gives CASSLRDTYGYTF.

This chain joins TRBV19 and TRBJ1-5; 11 bases line up with TRBD1. Germline V CDR1 and CDR2: LNHDA, SQIVND (reference sequence). The junction had 4 bases not matched to a gene; V was cut back by 6 bases and J by 3 bases. CDR3 length: 15 amino acids. The CDR3 coding sequence is TGTGCCAGTAGCCGGGACAGGGGGTTCAATCAGCCCCAGCATTTT. Amino acids: CASSRDRGFNQPQHF.